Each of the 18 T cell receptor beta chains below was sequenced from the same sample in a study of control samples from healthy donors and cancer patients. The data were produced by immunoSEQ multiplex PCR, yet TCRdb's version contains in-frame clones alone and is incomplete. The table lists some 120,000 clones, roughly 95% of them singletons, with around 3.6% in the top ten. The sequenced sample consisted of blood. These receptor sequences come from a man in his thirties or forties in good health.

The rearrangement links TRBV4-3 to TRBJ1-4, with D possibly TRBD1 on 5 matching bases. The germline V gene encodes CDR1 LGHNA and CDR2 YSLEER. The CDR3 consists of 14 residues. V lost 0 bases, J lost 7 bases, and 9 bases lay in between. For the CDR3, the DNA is TGCGCCAGCAGCCAAGAGGGGCGCGGTGAAAAACTGTTTTTT. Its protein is CASSQEGRGEKLFF.

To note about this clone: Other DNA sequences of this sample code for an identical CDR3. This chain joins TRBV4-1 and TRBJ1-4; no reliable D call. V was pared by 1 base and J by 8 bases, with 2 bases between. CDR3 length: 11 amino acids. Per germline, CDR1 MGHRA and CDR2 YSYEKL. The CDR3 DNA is TGCGCCAGCAGCCAAGGCGAAAAACTGTTTTTT. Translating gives CASSQGEKLFF.

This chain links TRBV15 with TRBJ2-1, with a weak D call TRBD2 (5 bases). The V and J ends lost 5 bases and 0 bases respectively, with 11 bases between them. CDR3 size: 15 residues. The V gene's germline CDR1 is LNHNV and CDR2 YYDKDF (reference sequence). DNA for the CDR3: TGTGCCACCAGCCGATCGGGAAGCTCCTACAATGAGCAGTTCTTC. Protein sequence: CATSRSGSSYNEQFF.

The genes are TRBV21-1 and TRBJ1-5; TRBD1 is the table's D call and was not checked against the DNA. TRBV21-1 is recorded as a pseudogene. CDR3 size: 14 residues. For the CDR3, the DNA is TGTGCCAGCAGCAAACACACAGGGGTTCAGCCCCAGCATTTT. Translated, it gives CASSKHTGVQPQHF.

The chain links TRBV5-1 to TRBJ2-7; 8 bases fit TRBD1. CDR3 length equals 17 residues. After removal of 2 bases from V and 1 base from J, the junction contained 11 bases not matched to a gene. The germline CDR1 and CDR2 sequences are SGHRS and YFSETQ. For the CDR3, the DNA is TGCGCCAGCAGCTTTTCCGCGGGACAGGAAGGTTCCTACGAGCAGTACTTC. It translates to CASSFSAGQEGSYEQYF. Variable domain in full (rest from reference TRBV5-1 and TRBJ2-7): KAGVTQTPRYLIKTRGQQVTLSCSPISGHRSVSWYQQTPGQGLQFLFEYFSETQRNKGNFPGRFSGRQFSNSRSEMNVSTLELGDSALYLCASSFSAGQEGSYEQYFGPGTRLTVT.

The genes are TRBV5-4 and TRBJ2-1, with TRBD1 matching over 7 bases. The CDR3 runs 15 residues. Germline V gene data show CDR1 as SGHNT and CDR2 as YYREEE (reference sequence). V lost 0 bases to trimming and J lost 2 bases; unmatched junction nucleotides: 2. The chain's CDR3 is CASSLDRGTYNEQFF. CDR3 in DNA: TGTGCCAGCAGCTTGGACAGGGGAACCTACAATGAGCAGTTCTTC.

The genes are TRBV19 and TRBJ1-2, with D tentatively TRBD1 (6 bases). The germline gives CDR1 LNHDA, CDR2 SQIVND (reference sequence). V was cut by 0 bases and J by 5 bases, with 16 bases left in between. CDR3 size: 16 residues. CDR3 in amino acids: CASSIDLPGQLYGYTF. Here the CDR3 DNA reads TGTGCCAGTAGTATAGACCTTCCAGGACAGTTGTATGGCTACACCTTC.

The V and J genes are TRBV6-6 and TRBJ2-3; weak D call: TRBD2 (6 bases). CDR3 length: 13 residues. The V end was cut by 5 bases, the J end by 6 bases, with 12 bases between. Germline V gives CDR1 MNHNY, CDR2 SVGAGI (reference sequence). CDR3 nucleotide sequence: TGTGCCAGCAGTGACCTAGGAGGGGATACGCAGTATTTT. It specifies CASSDLGGDTQYF.

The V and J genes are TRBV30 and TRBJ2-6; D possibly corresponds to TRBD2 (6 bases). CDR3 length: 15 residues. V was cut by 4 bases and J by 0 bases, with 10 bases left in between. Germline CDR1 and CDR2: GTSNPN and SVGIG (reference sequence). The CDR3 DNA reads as TGTGCCTGGAACGGGGGTAGCTCTGGGGCCAACGTCCTGACTTTC. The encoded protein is CAWNGGSSGANVLTF.

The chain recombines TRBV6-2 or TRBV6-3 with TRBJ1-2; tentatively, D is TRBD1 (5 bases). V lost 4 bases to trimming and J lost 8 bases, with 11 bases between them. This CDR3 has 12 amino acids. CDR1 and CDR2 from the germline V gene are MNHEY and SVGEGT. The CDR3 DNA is TGTGCCAGCAGTTGGGGCGGCCTAGGCTACACCTTC. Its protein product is CASSWGGLGYTF.

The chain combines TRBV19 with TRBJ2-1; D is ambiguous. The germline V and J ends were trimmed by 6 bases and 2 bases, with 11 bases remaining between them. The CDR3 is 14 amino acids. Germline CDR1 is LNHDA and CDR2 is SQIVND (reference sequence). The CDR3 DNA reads TGTGCCAGTAGGGATCCGCCTCCCTACAATGAGCAGTTCTTC. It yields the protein CASRDPPPYNEQFF.

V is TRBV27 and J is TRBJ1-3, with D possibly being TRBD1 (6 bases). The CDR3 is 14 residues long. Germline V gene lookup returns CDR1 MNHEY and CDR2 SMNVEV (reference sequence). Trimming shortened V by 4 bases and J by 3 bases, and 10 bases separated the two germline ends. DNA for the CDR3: TGTGCCAGCAGTTACAGGGCTGTTGGAAACACCATATATTTT. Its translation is CASSYRAVGNTIYF.

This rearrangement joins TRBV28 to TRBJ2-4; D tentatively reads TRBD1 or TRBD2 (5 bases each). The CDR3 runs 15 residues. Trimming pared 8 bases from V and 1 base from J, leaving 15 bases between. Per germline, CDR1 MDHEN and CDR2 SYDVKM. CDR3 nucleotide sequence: TGTGCCAGCGGAGCCGGGACGGCGGCCAAAAACATTCAGTACTTC. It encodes CASGAGTAAKNIQYF.

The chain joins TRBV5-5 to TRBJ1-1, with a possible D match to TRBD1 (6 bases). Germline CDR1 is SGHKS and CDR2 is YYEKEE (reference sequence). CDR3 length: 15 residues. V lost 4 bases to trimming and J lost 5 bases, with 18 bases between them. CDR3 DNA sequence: TGTGCCAGCAGCCCTTCCGGGGGCGTGGGGACTGAAGCTTTCTTT. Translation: CASSPSGGVGTEAFF.

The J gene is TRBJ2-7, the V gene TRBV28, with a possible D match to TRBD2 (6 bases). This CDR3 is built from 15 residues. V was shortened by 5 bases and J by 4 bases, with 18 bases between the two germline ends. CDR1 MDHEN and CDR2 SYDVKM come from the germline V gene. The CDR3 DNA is TGTGCCAGCAGTGGCACTGGGGGGTTGCGGTACGAGCAGTACTTC. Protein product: CASSGTGGLRYEQYF.

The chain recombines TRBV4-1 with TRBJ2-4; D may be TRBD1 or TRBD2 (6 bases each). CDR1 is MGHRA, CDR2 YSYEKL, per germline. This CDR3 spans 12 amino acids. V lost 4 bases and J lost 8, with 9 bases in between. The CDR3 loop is CASSPGADIQYF. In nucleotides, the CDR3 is TGCGCCAGCAGCCCGGGGGCGGACATTCAGTACTTC.

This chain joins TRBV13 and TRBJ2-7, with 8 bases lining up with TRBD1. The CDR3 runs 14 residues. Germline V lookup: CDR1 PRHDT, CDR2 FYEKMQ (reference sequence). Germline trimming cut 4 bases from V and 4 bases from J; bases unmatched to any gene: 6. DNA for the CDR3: TGTGCCAGCAGCTGGGAGGACAGGGATTACGAGCAGTACTTC. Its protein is CASSWEDRDYEQYF.

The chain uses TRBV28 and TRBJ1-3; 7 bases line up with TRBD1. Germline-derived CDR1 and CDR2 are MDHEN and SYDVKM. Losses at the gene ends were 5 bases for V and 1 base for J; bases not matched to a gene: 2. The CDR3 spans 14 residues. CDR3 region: CASSRQGSGNTIYF. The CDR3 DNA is TGTGCCAGCAGTAGACAGGGTTCTGGAAACACCATATATTTT.